This T cell receptor (beta chain) originates from a study of cytomegalovirus exposure and HLA in healthy donors. The length of the CDR3 is 15 residues. Amplification used 60 Vbeta primers and 13 Jbeta primers. TCRdb keeps only in-frame clones here, not all; method: immunoSEQ multiplex PCR. Among roughly 200,000 clones listed, roughly 91% were seen once. Comments on this clone: The antigen is not known.

General study findings and limits: In a later analysis, a missense DCLRE1C variant was linked to TCR beta V- and J-gene trimming. A prior analysis recorded that most TCR beta V segments were productive about 90% or about 30% of the time. Compared with the approximately 680-donor mean, an Asian-associated ancestry cluster reportedly had fewer N-insertions, according to a later analysis. In vitro, three CMV-associated chains proved specific for CMV antigens.

The chain is built from TRBV7-5 and TRBJ2-5; the table calls TRBD2, which could not be checked here. TRBV7-5 is listed as a pseudogene. The clonotype was recovered from a woman younger than 30 in good health and CMV-seronegative. Sequenced input: PBMCs. The CDR3 region is CVREPGLAVQETQYF. For the CDR3, the DNA is TGTGTCAGGGAACCGGGACTAGCGGTGCAAGAGACCCAGTACTTC.